Reported below is one TCR beta chain. These data are taken from a study of glioma-infiltrating T cells after dendritic cell vaccination. V lost 5 bases to trimming and J lost 8 bases; unmatched junction nucleotides: 5. The length of the CDR3 is 12 residues. The germline V gene encodes CDR1 MNHEY and CDR2 SVGAGI. The time point was: after dendritic cell vaccination, including at tumor progression/relapse. Clones were sequenced by immunoSEQ multiplex PCR, and TCRdb holds only the in-frame ones, with some missing. This sample yields around 60,000 clones, of which around nine tenths are seen a single time; 11% belongs to the top ten.

The sample here was blood, taken after dendritic cell vaccination. This receptor was identified in a human donor with glioblastoma. The V call is TRBV6-5, the J call TRBJ1-1; 7 bases line up with TRBD1. As DNA, the CDR3 is TGTGCCAGCAGTAAGACAGGGAGAGAAGCTTTCTTT. Encoded protein: CASSKTGREAFF.